Listed below are T cell receptor beta chains from one sample, sequenced in a study of blood T cell repertoires in COVID-19. TCRdb keeps only in-frame clones here, not all; method: immunoSEQ multiplex PCR. Of under 200,000 clones in the sample, 77% were seen once. Source material: peripheral blood. Receptor source: a man between 65 and 85 years old with acute or convalescent COVID-19. The CDR3 runs from the conserved cysteine through the conserved F or W. D genes are given only for firm matches. Clone size is shown for a subset of rows, as once, few, many or a class of expanded clone.

>TRBV29-1|TRBJ2-1|TRBD2|-
TGCAGCGTTGAGGGAAGCGGGAGGGCCTACAATGAGCAGTTCTTC
CSVEGSGRAYNEQFF
>TRBV11-3|TRBJ2-2|-|-
TGTGCCAGCAGCTTAGGTACTGGACTAAAGAACACCGGGGAGCTGTTTTTT
CASSLGTGLKNTGELFF
>TRBV7-6|TRBJ2-7|TRBD1|-
TGTGCCAGCAGCTTAGGAGTTGGGGCAGGGGGAAACTACGAGCAGTACTTC
CASSLGVGAGGNYEQYF
>TRBV2|TRBJ1-4|-|few
TGTGCCAGCAGTGTGTATTCAGCGGGTGAAAAACTGTTTTTT
CASSVYSAGEKLFF
>TRBV19|TRBJ1-6|-|-
TGTGCCAGTAGTACCCACACAGGGAACCCTTCGAGCTCCTATAATTCACCCCTCCACTTT
CASSTHTGNPSSSYNSPLHF
>TRBV4-2|TRBJ2-1|TRBD2|-
TGTGCCAGCAGTCCTTCTAGCGGGGGGGCGAGCGAGCAGTTCTTC
CASSPSSGGASEQFF
>TRBV9|TRBJ2-3|TRBD1|once
TGTGCCAGCAGCGTTAGGACAGGGATCGCAGATACGCAGTATTTT
CASSVRTGIADTQYF
>TRBV27|TRBJ1-2|-|-
TGTGCCAGCAGCAAGCAACAGGGCTATGGCTACACCTTC
CASSKQQGYGYTF
>TRBV30|TRBJ1-5|TRBD1|-
TGTGCCTGGAGGGCAGCAGGGGGCGGAAATCAGCCCCAGCATTTT
CAWRAAGGGNQPQHF
>TRBV29-1|TRBJ2-5|TRBD2|-
TGCAGCGTTGGGGGGGGACAAGAGACCCAGTACTTC
CSVGGGQETQYF
>TRBV14|TRBJ2-1|TRBD2|many
TGTGCCAGCAGCCAAGGACTAGCGGGATACAATGAGCAGTTCTTC
CASSQGLAGYNEQFF
>TRBV4-2|TRBJ2-7|TRBD2|-
TGTGCCAGCAGCCAAGGGGTTAGCGGGACTTCGATCGAGCAGTACTTC
CASSQGVSGTSIEQYF
>TRBV10-3|TRBJ1-2|-|-
TGTGCCATCAACCGGGAGGGGCAGAGCTATGGCTACACCTTC
CAINREGQSYGYTF
>TRBV3-1/TRBV3-2|TRBJ2-3|-|few
TGTGCCAGCAGCCAAGGATTCGGGGGCACAGATACGCAGTATTTT
CASSQGFGGTDTQYF